A selection of T cell receptor beta chains follows, all from one sample in a study of T cell responses to AZD1222 COVID-19 vaccine. TCRdb's table, derived via immunoSEQ multiplex PCR, lists solely in-frame clones and lacks some. This repertoire shows around 100,000 clones, about 93% found once; its top ten account for about 2.2%. This specimen consisted of peripheral blood, obtained on day 0 of AZD1222 vaccination. These receptors were taken from an adult in good health. Each CDR3 is given with its conserved first and last residue. Fields, in order: J gene, D gene, V gene, CDR3 DNA, CDR3 protein. A D gene is named only where the DNA matches it firmly.

j_call: TRBJ1-1
d_call: TRBD1
v_call: TRBV2
cdr3_nt: TGTGCCAGCAGTGAAGCTCGACAGGGGGGTCTGAACACTGAAGCTTTCTTT
cdr3_aa: CASSEARQGGLNTEAFF

j_call: TRBJ2-6
d_call: NA
v_call: TRBV9
cdr3_nt: TGTGCCAGCAGCGGACCTGACCTCTCTGGGGCCAACGTCCTGACTTTC
cdr3_aa: CASSGPDLSGANVLTF

j_call: TRBJ2-3
d_call: NA
v_call: TRBV7-9
cdr3_nt: TGTGCCAGCAGCTTAGACCGGCGCGATACGCAGTATTTT
cdr3_aa: CASSLDRRDTQYF

j_call: TRBJ1-6
d_call: TRBD1
v_call: TRBV27
cdr3_nt: TGTGCCAGCAGTCGAGCCGGGACAGCTAATTCACCCCTCCACTTT
cdr3_aa: CASSRAGTANSPLHF

j_call: TRBJ2-3
d_call: TRBD2
v_call: TRBV11-1
cdr3_nt: TGTGCCACCTTACTAGGTCGCGGGGACTATCTTACGTATTTT
cdr3_aa: CATLLGRGDYLTYF

j_call: TRBJ1-1
d_call: NA
v_call: TRBV27
cdr3_nt: TGTGCCAGCAGTTCCAGGGTTAGGGGGACGAACACTGAAGCTTTCTTT
cdr3_aa: CASSSRVRGTNTEAFF

j_call: TRBJ2-7
d_call: NA
v_call: TRBV7-9
cdr3_nt: TGTGCCAGCAGCTTTTCATCAGGGGAGCAGTACTTC
cdr3_aa: CASSFSSGEQYF

j_call: TRBJ1-2
d_call: NA
v_call: TRBV4-1
cdr3_nt: TGCGCCAGCAGCCAAGATACCGCAGTTAACTATGGCTACACCTTC
cdr3_aa: CASSQDTAVNYGYTF

j_call: TRBJ2-7
d_call: NA
v_call: TRBV11-3
cdr3_nt: TGTGCCAGCAGCTCTTCCTACGAGCAGTACTTC
cdr3_aa: CASSSSYEQYF

j_call: TRBJ2-4
d_call: TRBD1
v_call: TRBV6-5
cdr3_nt: TGTGCCAGCAGGGGACAGGGACTGGTCAAAAACATTCAGTACTTC
cdr3_aa: CASRGQGLVKNIQYF